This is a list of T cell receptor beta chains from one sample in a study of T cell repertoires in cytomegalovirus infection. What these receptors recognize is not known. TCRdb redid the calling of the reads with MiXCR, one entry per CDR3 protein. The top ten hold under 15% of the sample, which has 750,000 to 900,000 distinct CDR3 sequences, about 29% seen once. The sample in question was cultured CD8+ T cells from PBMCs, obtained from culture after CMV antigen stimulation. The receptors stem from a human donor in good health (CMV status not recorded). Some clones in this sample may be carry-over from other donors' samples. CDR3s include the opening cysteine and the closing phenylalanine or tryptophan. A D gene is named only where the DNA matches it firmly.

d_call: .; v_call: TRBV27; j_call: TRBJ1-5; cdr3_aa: CASSFRGPEPQHF
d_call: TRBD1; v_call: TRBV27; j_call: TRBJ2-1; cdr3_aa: CASLGPGQGGYRQFF
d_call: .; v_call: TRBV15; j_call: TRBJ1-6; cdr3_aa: CATRSGVGNSPLHF
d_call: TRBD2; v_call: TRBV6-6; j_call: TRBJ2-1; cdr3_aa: CASSYTSGGLRVEQFF
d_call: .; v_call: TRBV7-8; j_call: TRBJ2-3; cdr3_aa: CASSLWWGAEDTQYF
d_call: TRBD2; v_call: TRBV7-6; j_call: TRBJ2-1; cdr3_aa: CASTPRGGVVGEQFF
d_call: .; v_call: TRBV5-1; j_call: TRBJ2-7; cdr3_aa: CASSITGYEQYF
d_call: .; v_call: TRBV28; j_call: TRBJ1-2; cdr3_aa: CASSFLDKPTNYGYTF
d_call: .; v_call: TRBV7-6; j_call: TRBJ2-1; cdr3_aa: CASSPLGGRGNEQFF
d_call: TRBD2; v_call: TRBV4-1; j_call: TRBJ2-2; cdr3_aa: CASSGSGINTGELFF
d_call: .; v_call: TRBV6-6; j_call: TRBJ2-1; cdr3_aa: CASSFYAGSYNEQFF
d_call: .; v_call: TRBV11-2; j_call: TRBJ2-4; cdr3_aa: CASSFPWGDGKNIQYF
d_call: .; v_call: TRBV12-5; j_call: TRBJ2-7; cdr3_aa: CASGFAPTSYYEQYF
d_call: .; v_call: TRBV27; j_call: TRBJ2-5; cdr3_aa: CASSLYTGRVETQYF
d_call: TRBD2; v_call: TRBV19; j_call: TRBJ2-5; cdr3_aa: CASSGTSGMQETQYF
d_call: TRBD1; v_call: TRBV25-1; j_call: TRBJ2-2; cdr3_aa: CASSGRQGRAGELFF
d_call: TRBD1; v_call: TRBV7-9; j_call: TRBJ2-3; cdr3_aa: CASSPPTGGKTDTQYF
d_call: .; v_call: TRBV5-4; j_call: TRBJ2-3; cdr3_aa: CASSSFREEITDTQYF
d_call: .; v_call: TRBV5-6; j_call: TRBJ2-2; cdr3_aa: CASSLKVNTGELFF
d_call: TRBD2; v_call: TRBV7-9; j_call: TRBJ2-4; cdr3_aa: CASRTGERGIQYF
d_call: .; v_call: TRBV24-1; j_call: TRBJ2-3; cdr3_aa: CATSDFPRDTDTQYF
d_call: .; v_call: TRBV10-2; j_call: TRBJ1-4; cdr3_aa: CASSEMGEAEKLFF
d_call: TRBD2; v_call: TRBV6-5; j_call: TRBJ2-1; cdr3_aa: CASSLGLADHNEQFF
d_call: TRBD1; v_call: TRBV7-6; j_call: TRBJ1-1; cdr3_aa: CASSVDRGRMNTEAFF
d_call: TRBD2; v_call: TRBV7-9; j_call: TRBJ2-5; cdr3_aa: CASSSAFGGGLRETQYF
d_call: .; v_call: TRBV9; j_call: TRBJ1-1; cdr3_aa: CASSVSSMNTEAFF
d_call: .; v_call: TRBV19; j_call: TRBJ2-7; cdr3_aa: CASSIGENSYEQYF
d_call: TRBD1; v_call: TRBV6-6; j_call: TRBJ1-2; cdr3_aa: CASSYLAGGRFYGYTF
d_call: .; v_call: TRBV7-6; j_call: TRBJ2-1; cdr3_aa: CASSVTTVPGQFAVEQFF
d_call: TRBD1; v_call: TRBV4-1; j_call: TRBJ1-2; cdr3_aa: CASSQNPLGTGGIDGYTF
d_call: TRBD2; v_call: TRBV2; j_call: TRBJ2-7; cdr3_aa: CASRGGGALYEQYF
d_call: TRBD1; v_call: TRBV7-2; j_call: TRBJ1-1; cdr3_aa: CASSLLGQGGEAFF
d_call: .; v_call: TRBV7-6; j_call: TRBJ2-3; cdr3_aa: CASSLAGGLDETDTQYF
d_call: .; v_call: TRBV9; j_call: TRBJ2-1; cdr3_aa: CASSDRMSNEQFF
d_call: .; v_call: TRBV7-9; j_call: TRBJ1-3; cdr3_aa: CASSSPGQSAGNTIYF
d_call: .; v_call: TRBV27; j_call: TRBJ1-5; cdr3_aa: CASSLRRASEAQHF
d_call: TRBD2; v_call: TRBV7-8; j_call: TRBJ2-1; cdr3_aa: CASSPTSGTYNEQFF
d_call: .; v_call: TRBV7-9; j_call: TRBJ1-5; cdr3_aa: CASSSQGVSNQPQHF
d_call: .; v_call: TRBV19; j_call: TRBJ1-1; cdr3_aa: CASKDPAVMMNTEAFF
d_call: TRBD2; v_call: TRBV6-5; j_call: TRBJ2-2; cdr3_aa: CASSYGLDPSGGHTGELFF
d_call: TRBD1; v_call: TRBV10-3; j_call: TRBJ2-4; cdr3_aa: CAISEPGQVKNIQYF
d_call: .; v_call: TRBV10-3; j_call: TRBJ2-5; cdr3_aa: CAISETQGSRGVLAETQYF
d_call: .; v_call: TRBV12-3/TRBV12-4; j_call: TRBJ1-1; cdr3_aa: CASSSPGTPTEAFF
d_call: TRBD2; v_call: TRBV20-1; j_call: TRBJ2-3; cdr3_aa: CSFYASGGAPDTQYF
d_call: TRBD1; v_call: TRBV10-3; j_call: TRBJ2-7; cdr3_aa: CAISIGQGPYEQYF
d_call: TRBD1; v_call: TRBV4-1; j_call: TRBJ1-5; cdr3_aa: CASSIRDRVQPQHF
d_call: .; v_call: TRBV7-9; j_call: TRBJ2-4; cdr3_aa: CASSLRDGSAKNIQYF
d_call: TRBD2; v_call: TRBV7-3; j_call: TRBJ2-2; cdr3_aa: CASSPSGGSGELFF